The clone carrying this T cell receptor (beta chain) was detected a few times. Germline CDR1 MNHEY, CDR2 SVGAGI. The CDR3 spans 14 residues. The J segment lost 5 bases and the V segment lost 7 bases, leaving 8 bases of the junction unmatched. This sample is part of a study of cytomegalovirus exposure and HLA in healthy donors. With 60 Vbeta and 13 Jbeta primers, the PCR was carried out. Assay: immunoSEQ multiplex PCR; the TCRdb copy retains only in-frame clones and omits some. The sample includes approximately 110,000 clones, just under 75% seen only once; the top ten take less than 5%. The sequencing sample was made of PBMCs. The source of this sequence is a man aged 55 to 70 in good health and CMV-seropositive. The V gene is TRBV6-5, the J gene TRBJ1-1; 9 nucleotides agree with TRBD1. The DNA of the CDR3 is TGTGCCAGCACCTGGACAGGGGAGGGGACTGAAGCTTTCTTT. As protein: CASTWTGEGTEAFF.